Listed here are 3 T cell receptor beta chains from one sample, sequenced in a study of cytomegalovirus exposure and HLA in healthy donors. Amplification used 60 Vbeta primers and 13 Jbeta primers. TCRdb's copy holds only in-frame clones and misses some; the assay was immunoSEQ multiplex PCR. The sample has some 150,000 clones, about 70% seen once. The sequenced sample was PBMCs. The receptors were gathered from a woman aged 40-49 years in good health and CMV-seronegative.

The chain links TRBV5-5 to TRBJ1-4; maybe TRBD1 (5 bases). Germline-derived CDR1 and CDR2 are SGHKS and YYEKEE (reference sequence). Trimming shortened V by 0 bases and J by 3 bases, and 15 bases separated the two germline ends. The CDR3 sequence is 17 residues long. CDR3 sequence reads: CASSLAVEKGANEKLFF. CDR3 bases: TGTGCCAGCAGCTTGGCAGTAGAAAAAGGGGCTAATGAAAAACTGTTTTTT.

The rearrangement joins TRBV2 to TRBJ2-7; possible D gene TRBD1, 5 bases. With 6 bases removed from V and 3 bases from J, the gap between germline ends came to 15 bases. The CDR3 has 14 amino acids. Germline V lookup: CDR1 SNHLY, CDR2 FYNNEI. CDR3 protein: CASRVLGVGYEQYF. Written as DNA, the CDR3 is TGTGCCAGCAGAGTCTTAGGGGTCGGCTACGAGCAGTACTTC.

As DNA, the CDR3 is TGTGCCAGCACGGGGTTCTATGGCTACACCTTC. This encodes CASTGFYGYTF. This chain joins TRBV5-5 and TRBJ1-2; D unclear. V lost 6 bases and J 4 bases, leaving 7 bases between the germline ends. Germline-derived CDR1 and CDR2 are SGHKS and YYEKEE (reference sequence). CDR3 size: 11 residues.